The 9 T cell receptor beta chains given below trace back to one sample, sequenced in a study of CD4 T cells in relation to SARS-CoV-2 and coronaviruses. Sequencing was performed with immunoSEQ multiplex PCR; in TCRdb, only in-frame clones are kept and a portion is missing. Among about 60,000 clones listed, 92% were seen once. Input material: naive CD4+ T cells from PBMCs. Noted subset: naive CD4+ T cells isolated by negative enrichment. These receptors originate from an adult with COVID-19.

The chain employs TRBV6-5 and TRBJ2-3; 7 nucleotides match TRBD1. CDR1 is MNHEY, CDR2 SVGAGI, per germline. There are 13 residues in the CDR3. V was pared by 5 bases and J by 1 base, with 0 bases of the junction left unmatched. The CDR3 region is CASSTGGTDTQYF. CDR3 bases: TGTGCCAGCAGTACAGGGGGCACAGATACGCAGTATTTT.

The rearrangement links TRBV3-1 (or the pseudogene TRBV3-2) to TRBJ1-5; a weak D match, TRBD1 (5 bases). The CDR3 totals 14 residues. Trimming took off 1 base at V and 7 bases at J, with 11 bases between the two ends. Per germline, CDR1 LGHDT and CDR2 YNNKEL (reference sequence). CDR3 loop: CASSQAGSRQPQHF. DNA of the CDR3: TGTGCCAGCAGCCAAGCAGGGTCACGGCAGCCCCAGCATTTT.

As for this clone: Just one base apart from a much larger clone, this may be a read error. CDR3 amino acids: CASSFTDTQYF. CDR3 in DNA: TGTGCCAGCAGCTTCACAGATACGCAGTATTTT. The chain combines TRBV5-6 with TRBJ2-3; D gene uncertain. CDR1 and CDR2 (germline): SGHDT, YYEEEE. With 2 bases removed from V and 2 bases from J, the gap between germline ends came to 0 bases. This CDR3 has 11 residues.

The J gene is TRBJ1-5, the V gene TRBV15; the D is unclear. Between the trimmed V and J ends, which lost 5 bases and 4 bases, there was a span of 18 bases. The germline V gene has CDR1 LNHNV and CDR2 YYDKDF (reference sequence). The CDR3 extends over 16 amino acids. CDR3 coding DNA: TGTGCCACCAGCCGGCGAGCCCCCACGGGAAATCAGCCCCAGCATTTT. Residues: CATSRRAPTGNQPQHF.

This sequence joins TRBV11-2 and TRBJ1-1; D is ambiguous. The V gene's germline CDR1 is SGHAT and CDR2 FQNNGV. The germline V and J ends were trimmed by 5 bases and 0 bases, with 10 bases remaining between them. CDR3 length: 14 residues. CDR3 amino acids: CASSNGRMNTEAFF. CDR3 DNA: TGTGCCAGCAGCAATGGAAGGATGAACACTGAAGCTTTCTTT.

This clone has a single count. CDR3 protein: CSVEGVRQSSYNEQFF. The CDR3 region has the DNA TGCAGCGTTGAAGGGGTGCGACAGAGCTCCTACAATGAGCAGTTCTTC. The chain joins TRBV29-1 to TRBJ2-1; TRBD1 is a possible D gene (5 bases). Trimming shortened V by 1 base and J by 0 bases, and 13 bases separated the two germline ends. CDR1 and CDR2 from the germline V gene are SQVTM and ANQGSEA. This CDR3 has 16 amino acids.

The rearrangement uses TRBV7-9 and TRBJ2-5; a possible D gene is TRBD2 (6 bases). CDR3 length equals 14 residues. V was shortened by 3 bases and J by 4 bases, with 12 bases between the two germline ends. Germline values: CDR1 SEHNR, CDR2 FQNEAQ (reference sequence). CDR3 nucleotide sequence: TGTGCCAGCAGCTTTGGCGGGACCGGAGAGACCCAGTACTTC. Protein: CASSFGGTGETQYF.

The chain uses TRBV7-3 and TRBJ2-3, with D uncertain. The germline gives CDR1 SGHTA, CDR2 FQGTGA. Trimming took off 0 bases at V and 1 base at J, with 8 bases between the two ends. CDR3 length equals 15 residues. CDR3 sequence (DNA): TGTGCCAGCAGCTTAACGGCGACGGGCACAGATACGCAGTATTTT. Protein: CASSLTATGTDTQYF.

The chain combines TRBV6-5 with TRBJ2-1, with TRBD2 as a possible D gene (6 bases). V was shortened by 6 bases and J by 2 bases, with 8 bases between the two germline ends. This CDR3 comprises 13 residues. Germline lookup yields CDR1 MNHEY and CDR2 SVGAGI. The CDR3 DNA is TGTGCCAGCAGGATAGCGGCCTACAATGAGCAGTTCTTC. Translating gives CASRIAAYNEQFF.